These T cell receptor beta chains were read from a single sample in a study of T-cell memory formation after mild COVID-19. TCRdb independently ran MiXCR on the 5' RACE reads; one entry per CDR3 protein. This table holds 470,000 or so distinct CDR3 sequences, 20% to 25% found once. The sequencing input was PBMCs or a T cell subset sorted from them (not recorded which). These receptors all stem from an adult woman who had mild COVID-19 (a few samples of this study predate the infection). Cell type and time point are not known. CDR3s include the opening cysteine and the closing phenylalanine or tryptophan. The order of the fields is D gene, V gene, J gene, clone size, CDR3 DNA, CDR3 protein. The D gene is left open where the match is weak. The size of a clone is reported for some rows only, either as once, few or many, or as a class for expanded clones.

d_gene: TRBD2
v_gene: TRBV19
j_gene: TRBJ2-1
abundance: few
CDR3nt: TGTGCCAGTAGTATCCGGAGCGGGATTGGGGATGAGCAGTTCTTC
CDR3aa: CASSIRSGIGDEQFF

d_gene: TRBD1
v_gene: TRBV7-6
j_gene: TRBJ2-2
abundance: -
CDR3nt: TGTGCCAGCAGACGGACAGGGGGCGACACCGGGGAGCTGTTTTTT
CDR3aa: CASRRTGGDTGELFF

d_gene: -
v_gene: TRBV29-1
j_gene: TRBJ1-2
abundance: -
CDR3nt: TGCAGCGTTAACCACTATGGCTACACCTTC
CDR3aa: CSVNHYGYTF

d_gene: -
v_gene: TRBV21-1
j_gene: TRBJ2-1
abundance: few
CDR3nt: TGTGCCAGCAGCTCCCTTACCGGGACAGGGACTAGCGGGAGGGCCGGGAATGAGCAGTTCTTC
CDR3aa: CASSSLTGTGTSGRAGNEQFF

d_gene: TRBD2
v_gene: TRBV7-9
j_gene: TRBJ2-1
abundance: few
CDR3nt: TGTGCCAGCAGCTTCCCGGCGGACCCGGGAGGGCAGTTCTTC
CDR3aa: CASSFPADPGGQFF

d_gene: TRBD2
v_gene: TRBV20-1
j_gene: TRBJ2-2
abundance: -
CDR3nt: TGCAGTGCTAGAGCTAGCGGGAGCTACTTTGGGGAGCTGTTTTTT
CDR3aa: CSARASGSYFGELFF

d_gene: -
v_gene: TRBV7-9
j_gene: TRBJ1-1
abundance: -
CDR3nt: TGTGCCAGCAGCTTAGGACGCAAGAAGAACACTGAAGCTTTCTTT
CDR3aa: CASSLGRKKNTEAFF

d_gene: -
v_gene: TRBV13
j_gene: TRBJ2-2
abundance: -
CDR3nt: TGTGCCAGCAGCTTAGGACCCGGGCGGGTGTCGGAGCTGTTTTTT
CDR3aa: CASSLGPGRVSELFF

d_gene: -
v_gene: TRBV18
j_gene: TRBJ1-1
abundance: few
CDR3nt: TGTGCCAGCTCACCTCGACAGGACCCAGTTTTGGCTTTCTTT
CDR3aa: CASSPRQDPVLAFF

d_gene: TRBD1
v_gene: TRBV20-1
j_gene: TRBJ1-6
abundance: few
CDR3nt: TGCAGTGCTGAGGACAGGGGGTATTCACCCCTCCACTTT
CDR3aa: CSAEDRGYSPLHF

d_gene: -
v_gene: TRBV6-5
j_gene: TRBJ2-2
abundance: -
CDR3nt: TGTGCCAGCAGTTACTCGAATCCAGCGGTGCTCACCGGGGAGCTGTTTTTT
CDR3aa: CASSYSNPAVLTGELFF

d_gene: -
v_gene: TRBV7-8
j_gene: TRBJ1-2
abundance: few
CDR3nt: TGTGCCAGCAGTCAAGACAGGCTCTATGGCTACACCTTC
CDR3aa: CASSQDRLYGYTF

d_gene: -
v_gene: TRBV7-6
j_gene: TRBJ2-5
abundance: -
CDR3nt: TGTGCCAGCAGCTTAGGCAAGATCCGACTAGACAGGGAGACCCAGTACTTC
CDR3aa: CASSLGKIRLDRETQYF

d_gene: TRBD1
v_gene: TRBV20-1
j_gene: TRBJ1-2
abundance: -
CDR3nt: TGCAGTGCTAGCCTTCAGGGGGCTCCACATGGCTACACCTTC
CDR3aa: CSASLQGAPHGYTF

d_gene: -
v_gene: TRBV3-1
j_gene: TRBJ2-7
abundance: few
CDR3nt: TGTGCCAGCAGCCAAGATGGGACGTACGAGCAGTACTTC
CDR3aa: CASSQDGTYEQYF

d_gene: TRBD1
v_gene: TRBV7-2
j_gene: TRBJ1-3
abundance: -
CDR3nt: TGTGCCAGCAGCGCCTCAGGGGGCTCTGGAAACACCATATATTTT
CDR3aa: CASSASGGSGNTIYF

d_gene: -
v_gene: TRBV4-1
j_gene: TRBJ2-5
abundance: -
CDR3nt: TGCGCCAGCAGCCAAGCCCCCTCTGTCGGGCGGGAGACCCAGTACTTC
CDR3aa: CASSQAPSVGRETQYF

d_gene: -
v_gene: TRBV12-3/TRBV12-4
j_gene: TRBJ2-2
abundance: -
CDR3nt: TGTGCCAGCAGTCAGGCCGACCGGGAGAACACCGGGGAGCTGTTTTTT
CDR3aa: CASSQADRENTGELFF

d_gene: -
v_gene: TRBV5-6
j_gene: TRBJ2-7
abundance: -
CDR3nt: TGTGCCAGCAGTTATGGAGGTTCCGAGCAGTACTTC
CDR3aa: CASSYGGSEQYF

d_gene: TRBD1
v_gene: TRBV6-1
j_gene: TRBJ1-1
abundance: -
CDR3nt: TGTGCCAGCAGACAGGGGGTGAACACTGAAGCTTTCTTT
CDR3aa: CASRQGVNTEAFF

d_gene: -
v_gene: TRBV15
j_gene: TRBJ2-5
abundance: few
CDR3nt: TGTGCCACCAGCAGAGATTCCCCGGAGACCCAGTACTTC
CDR3aa: CATSRDSPETQYF

d_gene: -
v_gene: TRBV18
j_gene: TRBJ1-6
abundance: -
CDR3nt: TGTGCCAGCTCACCAGGCAGGGGAAGTTCACCCCTCCACTTT
CDR3aa: CASSPGRGSSPLHF

d_gene: TRBD1
v_gene: TRBV6-2/TRBV6-3
j_gene: TRBJ1-5
abundance: few
CDR3nt: TGTGCCAGCAGTTACACTATTCTCAGGGGGCTCCGTCAGCCCCAGCATTTT
CDR3aa: CASSYTILRGLRQPQHF

d_gene: TRBD1
v_gene: TRBV12-3/TRBV12-4
j_gene: TRBJ1-5
abundance: once
CDR3nt: TGTGCCAGCAGATATGGACAGGGGGCAAATCAGCCCCAGCATTTT
CDR3aa: CASRYGQGANQPQHF

d_gene: -
v_gene: TRBV12-3/TRBV12-4
j_gene: TRBJ2-3
abundance: -
CDR3nt: TGTGCCAGCAGGCAGGGCCCTAGCACAGATACGCAGTATTTT
CDR3aa: CASRQGPSTDTQYF

d_gene: -
v_gene: TRBV7-9
j_gene: TRBJ1-1
abundance: -
CDR3nt: TGTGCCAGCAGCCCTTTACCTGAGGGTGAAGCTTTCTTT
CDR3aa: CASSPLPEGEAFF

d_gene: TRBD2
v_gene: TRBV12-3/TRBV12-4
j_gene: TRBJ2-1
abundance: many
CDR3nt: TGTGCCAGCACTACCTCTAGCGGGAGTATCTATGAGCAGTTCTTC
CDR3aa: CASTTSSGSIYEQFF

d_gene: TRBD2
v_gene: TRBV7-3
j_gene: TRBJ2-5
abundance: -
CDR3nt: TGTGCCAGCAGCTCGGGCGGGGGGGCCCTAGAGACCCAGTACTTC
CDR3aa: CASSSGGGALETQYF

d_gene: -
v_gene: TRBV20-1
j_gene: TRBJ2-1
abundance: few
CDR3nt: TGCAGTGCTAGATGGAACCAGCAGTTCTTC
CDR3aa: CSARWNQQFF

d_gene: TRBD2
v_gene: TRBV10-3
j_gene: TRBJ2-2
abundance: -
CDR3nt: TGTGCCATCAACGGACTAGCGGGAGGGGAGCTGTTTTTT
CDR3aa: CAINGLAGGELFF

d_gene: TRBD1
v_gene: TRBV3-1
j_gene: TRBJ2-2
abundance: few
CDR3nt: TGTGCCAGCAGCCTTAGGCTGGGGACAGGGAGCACCGGGGAGCTGTTTTTT
CDR3aa: CASSLRLGTGSTGELFF

d_gene: TRBD1
v_gene: TRBV24-1
j_gene: TRBJ1-2
abundance: few
CDR3nt: TGTGCCACCAGTGACCGGACAGGGGCGAACTATGGCTACACCTTC
CDR3aa: CATSDRTGANYGYTF

d_gene: -
v_gene: TRBV5-6
j_gene: TRBJ1-6
abundance: -
CDR3nt: TGTGCCAGCAGCTTGACACCTTATAATTCACCCCTCCACTTT
CDR3aa: CASSLTPYNSPLHF

d_gene: TRBD2
v_gene: TRBV12-3/TRBV12-4
j_gene: TRBJ2-1
abundance: few
CDR3nt: TGTGCCAGCAGTCCAGTAGCGGGGGGGCCATACAATGAGCAGTTCTTC
CDR3aa: CASSPVAGGPYNEQFF

d_gene: TRBD2
v_gene: TRBV9
j_gene: TRBJ2-5
abundance: -
CDR3nt: TGTGCCAGCAGCGTGGGACGGGAGGGGACCCAGTACTTC
CDR3aa: CASSVGREGTQYF

d_gene: -
v_gene: TRBV20-1
j_gene: TRBJ2-3
abundance: -
CDR3nt: TGCAGTGCTAGAGAGGGGTGGGGCACAGATACGCAGTATTTT
CDR3aa: CSAREGWGTDTQYF

d_gene: -
v_gene: TRBV15
j_gene: TRBJ2-7
abundance: -
CDR3nt: TGTGCCACCAGCAGAGGTGCCGTGACAGAGATCTACGAGCAGTACTTC
CDR3aa: CATSRGAVTEIYEQYF

d_gene: -
v_gene: TRBV27
j_gene: TRBJ2-7
abundance: few
CDR3nt: TGTGCCAGCAGTTGGGGGAATGGGGGGCAGTACTTC
CDR3aa: CASSWGNGGQYF

d_gene: -
v_gene: TRBV14
j_gene: TRBJ1-6
abundance: few
CDR3nt: TGTGCCAGCAGCCAACCAGGGTTACCCCTCCACTTT
CDR3aa: CASSQPGLPLHF

d_gene: -
v_gene: TRBV9
j_gene: TRBJ2-2
abundance: few
CDR3nt: TGTGCCAGCAGCGCCTTTATTCAAAGGGATCGGGTCACCGGGGAGCTGTTTTTT
CDR3aa: CASSAFIQRDRVTGELFF

d_gene: TRBD1
v_gene: TRBV10-3
j_gene: TRBJ2-5
abundance: few
CDR3nt: TGTGCCATCAGTCCTCCAGGGGGCCAAGAGACCCAGTACTTC
CDR3aa: CAISPPGGQETQYF

d_gene: -
v_gene: TRBV2
j_gene: TRBJ2-7
abundance: -
CDR3nt: TGTGCCAGCAGTGTAGGGACATCCGAAGCCTACGAGCAGTACTTC
CDR3aa: CASSVGTSEAYEQYF

d_gene: TRBD1
v_gene: TRBV6-5
j_gene: TRBJ2-2
abundance: few
CDR3nt: TGTGCCAGCAGTCCTCAGGGGGCGGTCACCGGGGAGCTGTTTTTT
CDR3aa: CASSPQGAVTGELFF

d_gene: TRBD2
v_gene: TRBV6-5
j_gene: TRBJ2-1
abundance: -
CDR3nt: TGTGCCAGCACCAAACTGGCTAGCGGGAGTTGGAATGAGCAGTTCTTC
CDR3aa: CASTKLASGSWNEQFF

d_gene: TRBD2
v_gene: TRBV5-1
j_gene: TRBJ2-1
abundance: -
CDR3nt: TGCGCCAGCAGCTCGACTAGCGGGGTGCTCTCCTACAATGAGCAGTTCTTC
CDR3aa: CASSSTSGVLSYNEQFF

d_gene: -
v_gene: TRBV24-1
j_gene: TRBJ1-2
abundance: -
CDR3nt: TGTGCCACCAGTGATTGGCAGACCAAGGGCTACACCTTC
CDR3aa: CATSDWQTKGYTF

d_gene: TRBD2
v_gene: TRBV12-3/TRBV12-4
j_gene: TRBJ2-1
abundance: -
CDR3nt: TGTGCCAGCAGTTCTCCGGGACTAGCGTTCGATGAGCAGTTCTTC
CDR3aa: CASSSPGLAFDEQFF

d_gene: -
v_gene: TRBV14
j_gene: TRBJ2-1
abundance: -
CDR3nt: TGTGCCAGCAGCCATTACGGCCTCCGCTCCTACAATGAGCAGTTCTTC
CDR3aa: CASSHYGLRSYNEQFF